This T cell receptor (beta chain) comes out of a study of cytomegalovirus exposure and HLA in healthy donors (dated by TCRdb to the late 2010s). In terms of the full investigation: A later analysis indicated that the 100 to 150 validation repertoires were generated on the platform also employed for the 670 or so repertoires of the first cohort. The study was designed to test whether signatures of past pathogen exposure could be identified by cataloging public T cell receptors. In addition to the first cohort of 666 subjects, a separate validation cohort of approximately 130 different subjects was used. The study combined high-throughput TCR immunosequencing, statistical association of individual TCRs with disease status, and machine learning to predict cytomegalovirus infection status. The investigation overall reported the following: A few of the identified cytomegalovirus-associated TCR beta chains were confirmed in vitro to be specific for cytomegalovirus antigens. Most TCR sequences were seen in very few donors, while some public TCRs were found in many individuals. Cytomegalovirus status was reported to be diagnosed by the classifier with high specificity and sensitivity in both the original and validation cohorts. It was suggested by the authors that the approach could potentially be generalized to other disease states and immunological phenotypes. All 120 or so repertoires were used to score co-occurrence in the validation cohort in a later analysis, because that analysis had no HLA typing for the cohort. The study gave a list of roughly 150 TCR beta chains associated with cytomegalovirus. Of the cluster scores, around 95% were above 0 in a later analysis, which found that TCRs clustered in the first cohort also tended to co-occur in the 95 to 150 validation repertoires.

Donors formed part of the validation cohort, which comprised 120 or so subjects and was distinct from the first cohort of some 700 subjects. Turning to this clone: Its antigen remains undetermined. Base qualities were left out, and no much larger clone turns up one base away.

Preparation of the library involved the immunoSEQ multiplex PCR assay. The authors' pipeline ran thus. A statistical classification framework was built for diagnosing cytomegalovirus status from the catalog of TCR beta chain sequences. Here the immuneACCESS table is served through TCRdb, limited to in-frame sequences with V and J called. Missing clones are a known gap in these copies; in checked studies unresolved V genes cover under half, and the rest lacks a known reason. Clonal size and the V and J genes are those of that table, whereas D and trimming came from the DNA. Here the sample has approximately 230,000 clones; approximately 84% occur a single time. The ten largest clones take up more than 10% of the sample. From a lookup of the germline V gene, CDR1 and CDR2 are SGHVS and FQNEAQ. The CDR3, cysteine through phenylalanine, is 14 amino acids long. Only the CDR3 portion is preserved as DNA: 42 bases, with reading frame beginning at the first base. V is shortened by 0 bases, J by 4 bases, and the region joining them spans 7 bases.

The sequence was collected from a man in his late teens or twenties in good health and CMV-seropositive. Here the chain combines TRBV7-8 and TRBJ1-3, with no D gene named confidently. Sequenced sample: PBMCs. The CDR3 corresponds to CASSLAMRGNTIYF. The bases read TGTGCCAGCAGCTTAGCGATGCGCGGAAACACCATATATTTT.